A selection of T cell receptor beta chains follows, all from one sample in a study of T cell changes during pregnancy in multiple sclerosis. Sequencing was performed with immunoSEQ multiplex PCR; in TCRdb, only in-frame clones are kept and a portion is missing. The table records tens of thousands of clones, 90% to 97% of them present only once. This sample comprised CD8+ T cells from peripheral blood mononuclear cells, obtained after pregnancy. These receptors originate from a female donor with multiple sclerosis, enrolled in a pregnancy study. CDR3s include the opening cysteine and the closing phenylalanine or tryptophan. Fields, in order: CDR3 DNA, CDR3 protein, D gene, clone size, V gene, J gene. D genes are given only for firm matches. Rows may omit the clone size; those that give it use once, few, many or a size class.

TGTGCCAGCAGTCCGGGCACAGATACGCAGTATTTT,CASSPGTDTQYF,NA,NA,TRBV28,TRBJ2-3
TGTGCCAGCAGTTTCGGACAGGGCCAGACCCAGTACTTC,CASSFGQGQTQYF,TRBD1,NA,TRBV28,TRBJ2-5
TGTGCCAGCAGTTTATCGAGTGGACTAGCGGGCTTTGGGACAGATACGCAGTATTTT,CASSLSSGLAGFGTDTQYF,TRBD2,once,TRBV27,TRBJ2-3
TGTGCCAGCAGGAGCAGGGGGAACTACGAGCAGTACTTC,CASRSRGNYEQYF,TRBD1,NA,TRBV7-9,TRBJ2-7
TGTGCCAGCAGCTTAGGGACTAGCGGGAGTATAGGAGAGACCCAGTACTTC,CASSLGTSGSIGETQYF,TRBD2,NA,TRBV7-9,TRBJ2-5
TGTGCCAGCAGTTTAGACCCCTGGAGTAGCGGGACTACCAATGAGCAGTTCTTC,CASSLDPWSSGTTNEQFF,TRBD2,NA,TRBV27,TRBJ2-1
TGTGCCAGCAGCTTGGGGACAGGGGGGAACACTGAAGCTTTCTTT,CASSLGTGGNTEAFF,TRBD1,NA,TRBV5-4,TRBJ1-1
TGTGCCACCCACTGGGGCGGGAGGGCGAATGAGCAGTTCTTC,CATHWGGRANEQFF,TRBD2,NA,TRBV19,TRBJ2-1
TGTGCCAGCAGTTTTTCCAATGCGGCCGAGCAGTACTTC,CASSFSNAAEQYF,NA,few,TRBV6-5,TRBJ2-7
TGCAGCGTTCTGGGTAGCGCCGGCGAGCAGTACTTC,CSVLGSAGEQYF,NA,NA,TRBV29-1,TRBJ2-7
TGCGCCAGCAGCCAAGATAGGGGACAGGGCAACGAGCAGTACTTC,CASSQDRGQGNEQYF,TRBD1,NA,TRBV4-1,TRBJ2-7
TGTGCCAGCAGCTTAGGACAGGGGGCGTCCTACGAGCAGTACTTC,CASSLGQGASYEQYF,TRBD1,NA,TRBV5-4,TRBJ2-7
TGTGCCAGTAAGGGAGCGGGGACCTACGAGCAGTACTTC,CASKGAGTYEQYF,TRBD2,NA,TRBV19,TRBJ2-7
TGTGCCAGCAGTTTCGGCGGGGATAGCAATCAGCCCCAGCATTTT,CASSFGGDSNQPQHF,NA,NA,TRBV28,TRBJ1-5
TGTGCCAGTAGCTGGGACAGCCGGATGACCTACGAGCAGTACTTC,CASSWDSRMTYEQYF,TRBD1,NA,TRBV19,TRBJ2-7
TGTGCCAGCAGCGGAACAGGAAGAAAAGCTTTCTTT,CASSGTGRKAFF,NA,NA,TRBV7-9,TRBJ1-1
TGTGCCAGCAGCAACTCCGGGACAGGACACTACGAGCAGTACTTC,CASSNSGTGHYEQYF,TRBD1,NA,TRBV7-9,TRBJ2-7
TGCGCCAGCAGCCAAGATCAAACCGACTCGTACGAGCAGTACTTC,CASSQDQTDSYEQYF,NA,once,TRBV4-1,TRBJ2-7
TGCAGCGTTGAAGATCCCGGTAGCGGGAGGGGTAGCACAGATACGCAGTATTTT,CSVEDPGSGRGSTDTQYF,TRBD2,NA,TRBV29-1,TRBJ2-3
TGTGCCAGCAGCTCGGATTTGACAGGGCCTCCCTCTGGGGCCAACGTCCTGACTTTC,CASSSDLTGPPSGANVLTF,TRBD1,NA,TRBV5-6,TRBJ2-6
TGTGCCAGCGAGGACGGGACAGGGGGCACAGATACGCAGTATTTT,CASEDGTGGTDTQYF,TRBD1,once,TRBV27,TRBJ2-3
TGTGCCAGCAGTCCTGGGACAGAGTCTTTCCACTCCCAAGAGACCCAGTACTTC,CASSPGTESFHSQETQYF,TRBD1,NA,TRBV27,TRBJ2-5
TGTGCCAGTAGTACACAGGGAATGAACACTGAAGCTTTCTTT,CASSTQGMNTEAFF,NA,NA,TRBV19,TRBJ1-1
TGTGCCAGCACCGATGGGCTGTGGGGCAATCAGCCCCAGCATTTT,CASTDGLWGNQPQHF,NA,NA,TRBV6-1,TRBJ1-5
TGTGCCAGCAGCAAGACTACAACTAATGAAAAACTGTTTTTT,CASSKTTTNEKLFF,NA,NA,TRBV5-6,TRBJ1-4
TGTGCCACCAGCAGAGGGCAGGCAGAAGCTTTCTTT,CATSRGQAEAFF,NA,NA,TRBV15,TRBJ1-1
TGTGCCAGCAGCCTCATGCTAGGCGGGGAAGAGACCCAGTACTTC,CASSLMLGGEETQYF,NA,NA,TRBV7-9,TRBJ2-5